These 15 T cell receptor beta chains came from one sample sequenced in a study of cytomegalovirus exposure and HLA in healthy donors. Primers: 60 Vbeta forward and 13 Jbeta reverse. Using immunoSEQ multiplex PCR, the repertoire was profiled, and TCRdb retains in-frame clones only, with some absent. There are about 130,000 clones in the sample; 75% to 90% occur only once, and over 6.5% lies in the top ten. Source material: PBMCs. Every receptor here comes from a woman aged 25 to 39 in good health and CMV-seropositive.

This clone was observed a single time. This chain connects TRBV7-2 to TRBJ1-1; no clear D. Germline V CDR1 and CDR2: SGHTA, FQGNSA. The CDR3 contains 11 residues. V lost 4 bases and J lost 8, with 8 bases in between. The CDR3 DNA sequence: TGTGCCAGCAGCTCGGTATTAGAAGCTTTCTTT. Its translation is CASSSVLEAFF.

This chain uses TRBV5-4 with TRBJ2-3, with TRBD2 as a possible D gene (6 bases). The germline V and J ends were trimmed by 0 bases and 2 bases, with 13 bases remaining between them. The CDR3 totals 16 residues. Germline CDR1 reads SGHNT; CDR2 reads YYREEE (reference sequence). The CDR3 bases are TGTGCCAGCAGCTTGGCAATAGCGGACCTCACAGATACGCAGTATTTT. It codes for CASSLAIADLTDTQYF.

For this clone: Relative to the germline gene, one junction end is altered; a read error may explain this. The chain recombines TRBV28 with TRBJ1-2; 9 positions match TRBD1. Germline lookup yields CDR1 MDHEN and CDR2 SYDVKM. This CDR3 region has 13 residues. The CDR3 spells CASSFRGQGLKTF. CDR3 nucleotides: TGTGCCAGCAGTTTCCGGGGACAGGGCTTGAAAACTTTC.

This rearrangement joins TRBV4-1 to TRBJ2-1, with D maybe TRBD2 (6 bases). Trimming removed 0 bases at V and 3 bases at J, with 15 bases between. The CDR3 spans 17 residues. From germline, CDR1 is MGHRA and CDR2 YSYEKL. CDR3 loop: CASSQDGGLVGYNEQFF. DNA of the CDR3: TGCGCCAGCAGCCAAGATGGAGGGTTAGTCGGCTACAATGAGCAGTTCTTC.

The chain has TRBV5-1 and TRBJ2-2; 8 bases agree with TRBD1. After removal of 3 bases from V and 2 bases from J, the junction contained 3 bases not matched to a gene. The length of the CDR3 is 15 residues. Looked up from germline, CDR1 is SGHRS and CDR2 is YFSETQ. The chain's CDR3 is CASSSQGVNTGELFF. The CDR3 DNA follows: TGCGCCAGCAGCTCACAGGGGGTAAACACCGGGGAGCTGTTTTTT.

This clone was recorded once. This chain links TRBV6-5 with TRBJ2-3; perhaps TRBD1 as D (5 bases). Deletions cut 6 bases from V and 2 bases from J, with 12 bases between. Germline CDR1 is MNHEY and CDR2 is SVGAGI. The CDR3 consists of 14 residues. In DNA form, the CDR3 reads TGTGCCAGCAGCCCAGGGTTTACCACAGATACGCAGTATTTT. This encodes CASSPGFTTDTQYF.

The chain carries TRBV9 and TRBJ2-7; D remains ambiguous. The CDR3 extends over 13 amino acids. Germline CDR1 is SGDLS and CDR2 is YYNGEE. V was trimmed by 2 bases and J by 2 bases, leaving 8 bases between them. CDR3 sequence: CASSVTETYEQYF. In DNA, the CDR3 is TGTGCCAGCAGCGTTACCGAGACCTACGAGCAGTACTTC.

This sequence joins TRBV6-1 and TRBJ1-5; weak D call: TRBD1 (5 bases). Per germline, CDR1 MNHNS and CDR2 SASEGT. V lost 2 bases and J lost 3, with 11 bases in between. CDR3 length: 15 amino acids. The CDR3 reads CASSEPDRPNQPQHF. The CDR3 region has the DNA TGTGCCAGCAGTGAACCCGACAGACCCAATCAGCCCCAGCATTTT.

This chain connects TRBV4-1 to TRBJ2-1; tentative D call: TRBD2 (6 bases). This CDR3 is built from 16 residues. Germline V gene lookup returns CDR1 MGHRA and CDR2 YSYEKL. V was clipped by 1 base and J by 9 bases, with 19 bases between them. The CDR3: CASSQVWVADGGEQFF. In DNA form, the CDR3 reads TGCGCCAGCAGCCAAGTGTGGGTAGCGGACGGGGGTGAGCAGTTCTTC.

The V and J genes are TRBV28 and TRBJ2-1; 7 bases align to TRBD2. Germline V gives CDR1 MDHEN, CDR2 SYDVKM. The CDR3 covers 14 residues. V shed 3 bases and J 5 bases; nucleotides not matched to a gene: 4. The DNA for the CDR3 is TGTGCCAGCAGTTTTAGTACTAGCGACAATGAGCAGTTCTTC. It codes for CASSFSTSDNEQFF.

This clone was recorded once. The chain uses TRBV5-1 and TRBJ1-3, with TRBD1 identical over 9 bases. Trimming removed 4 bases from V and 0 bases from J; junction bases left unmatched: 5. The CDR3 has 16 amino acids. The germline V gene has CDR1 SGHRS and CDR2 YFSETQ. As DNA, the CDR3 is TGCGCCAGCAGCGAATCGACAGGGGGCTCTGGAAACACCATATATTTT. It is translated as CASSESTGGSGNTIYF.

The chain has TRBV18 and TRBJ1-1; tentatively, D is TRBD1 (6 bases). The CDR3 totals 15 residues. Germline V gene lookup returns CDR1 KGHSH and CDR2 LQKENI. V gave up 3 bases and J gave up 1 base, with 12 bases separating them. CDR3 sequence reads: CASSPGQTANTEAFF. CDR3 nucleotides: TGTGCCAGCTCACCGGGACAAACCGCGAACACTGAAGCTTTCTTT.

The chain uses TRBV20-1 and TRBJ1-3; D is unresolved. V dropped 3 bases and J dropped 8 bases, with 8 bases sitting between them. CDR3 length: 11 amino acids. Germline CDR1 reads DFQATT; CDR2 reads SNEGSKA (reference sequence). The CDR3 sequence: CSARTGDTIYF. DNA of the CDR3: TGCAGTGCTAGGACCGGGGACACCATATATTTT.

The chain recombines TRBV2 with TRBJ1-2, with D unresolved. Germline V gene sequence: CDR1 SNHLY, CDR2 FYNNEI. V was clipped by 8 bases and J by 8 bases, with 21 bases between them. The CDR3 totals 14 residues. CDR3 sequence: CASVNLDAAGGYTF. The CDR3 DNA reads as TGTGCCAGCGTTAACTTGGACGCCGCGGGGGGCTACACCTTC.

The chain uses TRBV30 and TRBJ1-2, with 8 bases lining up with TRBD1. The CDR3 is 15 residues long. J gave up 0 bases and V 3 bases, and 6 bases lay outside the gene matches. Germline V gene data show CDR1 as GTSNPN and CDR2 as SVGIG (reference sequence). The CDR3 coding sequence is TGTGCCTGGAGGGAAACAGGGGGAGCTAACTATGGCTACACCTTC. This translates into CAWRETGGANYGYTF.